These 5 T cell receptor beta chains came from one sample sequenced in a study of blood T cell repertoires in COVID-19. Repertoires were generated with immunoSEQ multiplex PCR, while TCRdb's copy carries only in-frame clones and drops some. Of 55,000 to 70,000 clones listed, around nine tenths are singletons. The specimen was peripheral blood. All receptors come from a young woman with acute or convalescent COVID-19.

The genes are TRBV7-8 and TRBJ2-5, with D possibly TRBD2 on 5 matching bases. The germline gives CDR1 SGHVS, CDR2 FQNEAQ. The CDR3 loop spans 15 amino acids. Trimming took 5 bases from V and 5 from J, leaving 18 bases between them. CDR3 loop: CASSPRVRVEETQYF. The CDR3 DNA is TGTGCCAGCAGCCCGCGGGTAAGGGTTGAGGAGACCCAGTACTTC.

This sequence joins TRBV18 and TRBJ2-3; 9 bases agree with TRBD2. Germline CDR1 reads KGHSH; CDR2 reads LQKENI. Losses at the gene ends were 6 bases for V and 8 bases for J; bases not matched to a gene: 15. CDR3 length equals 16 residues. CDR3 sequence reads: CASSPIVASGISTQYF. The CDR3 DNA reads TGTGCCAGCTCTCCCATCGTCGCTAGCGGGATTAGTACGCAGTATTTT. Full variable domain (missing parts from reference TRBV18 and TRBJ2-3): NAGVMQNPRHLVRRRGQEARLRCSPMKGHSHVYWYRQLPEEGLKFMVYLQKENIIDESGMPKERFSAEFPKEGPSILRIQQVVRGDSAAYFCASSPIVASGISTQYFGPGTRLTVL.

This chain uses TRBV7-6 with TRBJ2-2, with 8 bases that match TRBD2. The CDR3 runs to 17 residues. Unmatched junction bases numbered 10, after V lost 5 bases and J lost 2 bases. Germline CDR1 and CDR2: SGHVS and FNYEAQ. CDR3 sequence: CASSPTGGPINTGELFF. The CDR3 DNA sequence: TGTGCCAGCAGCCCTACGGGGGGGCCTATTAACACCGGGGAGCTGTTTTTT.

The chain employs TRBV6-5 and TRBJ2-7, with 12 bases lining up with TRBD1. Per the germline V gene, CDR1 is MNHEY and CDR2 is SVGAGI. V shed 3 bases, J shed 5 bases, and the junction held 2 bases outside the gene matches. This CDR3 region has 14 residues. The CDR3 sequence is CASSYRDRGHEQYF. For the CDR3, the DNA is TGTGCCAGCAGTTATAGGGACAGGGGGCACGAGCAGTACTTC.

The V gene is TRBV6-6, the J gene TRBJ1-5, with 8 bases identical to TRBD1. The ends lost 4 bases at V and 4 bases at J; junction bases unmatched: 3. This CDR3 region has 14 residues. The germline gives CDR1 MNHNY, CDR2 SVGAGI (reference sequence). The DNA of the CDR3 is TGTGCCAGCAGTTTCGACAGGGGTAATCAGCCCCAGCATTTT. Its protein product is CASSFDRGNQPQHF.